This passage covers 8 T cell receptor beta chains from one sample sequenced in a study of blood T cells in healthy people across ages. The second PCR ran about 6 to 12 cycles with a sample-barcoded 5' primer and J-beta primers. TCRdb reprocessed the 5' RACE reads with MiXCR, giving one entry per CDR3 protein. The sample consists of about 1 million distinct CDR3 sequences, over 35% of them appearing once. Material for sequencing was blood. These receptors all come from a woman aged 55-69 years in good health.

This clonotype was found a few times. This rearrangement joins TRBV20-1 to TRBJ1-1, with a possible D match to TRBD1 (5 bases). The germline V gene has CDR1 DFQATT and CDR2 SNEGSKA (reference sequence). There are 16 residues in the CDR3. The V gene lost 0 bases and the J gene lost 5 bases, with 19 bases spanning the gap. The CDR3 reads CSARDPSPAGGTEAFF. In DNA form, the CDR3 reads TGCAGTGCTAGAGACCCCTCGCCTGCGGGGGGGACTGAAGCTTTCTTT.

This clonotype was counted a few times. The CDR3 DNA reads as TGTGCCAGCAGCCAACCTACAGGCTCTGGGGCCAACGTCCTGACTTTC. Translation: CASSQPTGSGANVLTF. J is TRBJ2-6 and V is TRBV4-2, with D possibly being TRBD1 (5 bases). CDR3 size: 16 residues. Looked up from germline, CDR1 is LGHNA and CDR2 is YNFKEQ. The V end lost 2 bases, the J end lost 0 bases, and 8 bases lay between the germline ends.

The table lists this clonotype with many counts. V is TRBV12-3 or TRBV12-4 and J is TRBJ2-7, with 8 bases matching TRBD1. CDR3 length: 13 amino acids. The J segment lost 3 bases and the V segment lost 6 bases, leaving 4 bases of the junction unmatched. CDR3 nucleotide sequence: TGTGCCAGCAGGCCGACAGGGGTCTACGAGCAGTACTTC. It specifies CASRPTGVYEQYF.

This chain joins TRBV6-5 and TRBJ2-4; 9 bases are a match to TRBD2. The DNA end favors TRBJ2-7, so the J call may be wrong. The CDR3 sequence is 17 residues long. The germline gives CDR1 MNHEY, CDR2 SVGAGI. In DNA form, the CDR3 reads TGTGCCAGCAGTTATATTGCCCATAGCGGGAGAGTCTACGAGCAGTACTTC. Translating it yields CASSYIAHSGRVYEQYF.

For the CDR3, the DNA is TGTGCCAGCAGCTCCCCTTCGGACTCGGCTCCCACAGATACGCAGTATTTT. Translation: CASSSPSDSAPTDTQYF. This chain joins TRBV5-6 and TRBJ2-3; tentative D call: TRBD2 (5 bases). This CDR3 has 17 residues. The germline V gene encodes CDR1 SGHDT and CDR2 YYEEEE. Trimming shortened V by 3 bases and J by 2 bases, and 19 bases separated the two germline ends.

In this sample, this clonotype turned up a few times. The chain joins TRBV29-1 to TRBJ2-7, with D perhaps assigned TRBD1 or TRBD2 (5 bases each). From germline, CDR1 is SQVTM and CDR2 ANQGSEA. Trimming removed 4 bases from V and 6 bases from J, with 19 bases in between. The CDR3 length is 14 residues. The CDR3 loop reads CSVGSVLTATEQYF. CDR3 bases: TGCAGCGTTGGTAGCGTTTTGACAGCAACCGAGCAGTACTTC.

This clonotype was counted once. The CDR3 protein is CASSLGTEYYNEQFF. DNA of the CDR3: TGTGCCAGCAGCCTAGGGACCGAATACTACAATGAGCAGTTCTTC. The V gene is TRBV5-8, the J gene TRBJ2-1; D might be TRBD1 or TRBD2, each matching 5 bases. V gave up 4 bases and J gave up 3 bases, with 14 bases separating them. The CDR3 has 15 amino acids. Germline V lookup: CDR1 SGHTS, CDR2 YDEGEE.

The chain links TRBV5-1 to TRBJ2-3; 12 nucleotides agree with TRBD2. Germline V gene lookup returns CDR1 SGHRS and CDR2 YFSETQ. The junction had 12 bases not matched to a gene; V was cut back by 1 base and J by 3 bases. This CDR3 has 19 residues. The CDR3 bases are TGCGCCAGCAGCTTGAGGACCTTCACTAGCGGGAGGCGGACAGATACGCAGTATTTT. Translating gives CASSLRTFTSGRRTDTQYF.